This T cell receptor beta chain was sequenced for a study of glioma-infiltrating T cells. TCR alpha and beta CDR3 regions were amplified from RNA using iRepertoire nested multiplex PCR. MiXCR, run by TCRdb on the multiplex PCR reads, gives a single entry per CDR3 protein. The table has 90,000 to 100,000 distinct CDR3 sequences, 35% to 50% seen once. Germline V CDR1 and CDR2: DFQATT, SNEGSKA (reference sequence). V was cut by 1 base and J by 4 bases, with 17 bases left in between. CDR3 size: 16 residues. This chain uses TRBV20-1 with TRBJ2-1; D gene uncertain. The receptor comes from a human donor with low-grade glioma or glioblastoma, undergoing nonglioma brain surgery, or in good health (not recorded which). The sample consisted of glioma tissue, nonneoplastic brain tissue, or PBMCs (not recorded which). This chain's CDR3 is CSARGARIPEYNEQFF. CDR3 DNA: TGCAGTGCTAGAGGTGCGAGGATACCCGAATACAATGAGCAGTTCTTC.